This is a list of T cell receptor beta chains from one sample in a study of early T cells in non-severe SARS-CoV-2 infection. TCRdb re-called the 5' RACE reads through MiXCR, storing one row per CDR3 protein. The sample records approximately 42,000 distinct CDR3 sequences, around 6.8% being singletons. Input material: whole blood. The source is an adult who was a healthcare worker with PCR-confirmed SARS-CoV-2 infection or an uninfected control (not recorded which). CDR3s include the opening cysteine and the closing phenylalanine or tryptophan. Fields, in order: clone size, CDR3 length, D gene, V gene, J gene, CDR3 protein, CDR3 DNA. The D gene is left open where the match is weak. Size values are once, few and many counts, or a class for expanded clones, and some rows have none.

clone_size: many
cdr3_length: 15
d_call: TRBD2
v_call: TRBV6-1
j_call: TRBJ2-7
cdr3_aa: CASSRSPRGDYEQYF
cdr3_nt: TGTGCCAGCAGTAGATCACCGCGGGGGGACTACGAGCAGTACTTC

clone_size: many
cdr3_length: 13
d_call: NA
v_call: TRBV30
j_call: TRBJ2-3
cdr3_aa: CAWSVLVEDTQYF
cdr3_nt: TGTGCCTGGAGTGTACTGGTTGAAGATACGCAGTATTTT

clone_size: many
cdr3_length: 13
d_call: NA
v_call: TRBV7-2
j_call: TRBJ2-7
cdr3_aa: CASSLHPSYEQYF
cdr3_nt: TGTGCCAGCAGCTTGCACCCCTCCTACGAGCAGTACTTC

clone_size: NA
cdr3_length: 15
d_call: NA
v_call: TRBV12-3/TRBV12-4
j_call: TRBJ1-5
cdr3_aa: CASKSAGEGHQPQHF
cdr3_nt: TGTGCCAGCAAGAGTGCAGGGGAGGGACATCAGCCCCAGCATTTT

clone_size: NA
cdr3_length: 16
d_call: NA
v_call: TRBV7-9
j_call: TRBJ2-7
cdr3_aa: CASSLFVGQTGYEQYF
cdr3_nt: TGTGCCAGCAGCTTATTCGTCGGGCAGACGGGCTACGAGCAGTACTTC

clone_size: many
cdr3_length: 15
d_call: NA
v_call: TRBV5-8
j_call: TRBJ1-5
cdr3_aa: CASSLGHGSNQPQHF
cdr3_nt: TGTGCCAGCAGCTTGGGTCACGGCAGCAATCAGCCCCAGCATTTT

clone_size: few
cdr3_length: 16
d_call: NA
v_call: TRBV19
j_call: TRBJ2-2
cdr3_aa: CASSIGQAMWTGELFF
cdr3_nt: TGTGCCAGTAGTATCGGGCAGGCAATGTGGACCGGGGAGCTGTTTTTT

clone_size: few
cdr3_length: 15
d_call: NA
v_call: TRBV4-1
j_call: TRBJ1-3
cdr3_aa: CASSQETYSGNTIYF
cdr3_nt: TGCGCCAGCAGCCAAGAAACCTACTCTGGAAACACCATATATTTT

clone_size: few
cdr3_length: 15
d_call: NA
v_call: TRBV18
j_call: TRBJ2-3
cdr3_aa: CASSPGAGRGDTQYF
cdr3_nt: TGTGCCAGCTCACCAGGGGCAGGCAGGGGAGATACGCAGTATTTT

clone_size: many
cdr3_length: 15
d_call: TRBD1
v_call: TRBV12-3/TRBV12-4
j_call: TRBJ1-4
cdr3_aa: CASRGTGETNEKLFF
cdr3_nt: TGTGCCAGCAGGGGGACAGGGGAGACTAATGAAAAACTGTTTTTT

clone_size: NA
cdr3_length: 14
d_call: NA
v_call: TRBV7-2
j_call: TRBJ2-3
cdr3_aa: CASSAGASTDTQYF
cdr3_nt: TGTGCCAGCAGCGCCGGGGCCAGCACAGATACGCAGTATTTT

clone_size: few
cdr3_length: 13
d_call: NA
v_call: TRBV9
j_call: TRBJ1-1
cdr3_aa: CASSVGRNTEAFF
cdr3_nt: TGTGCCAGCAGCGTAGGTAGAAACACTGAAGCTTTCTTT

clone_size: NA
cdr3_length: 16
d_call: TRBD2
v_call: TRBV7-8
j_call: TRBJ2-3
cdr3_aa: CASSLEAGGRTDTQYF
cdr3_nt: TGTGCCAGCAGCTTAGAGGCGGGGGGGCGAACAGATACGCAGTATTTT

clone_size: few
cdr3_length: 12
d_call: NA
v_call: TRBV11-2
j_call: TRBJ1-2
cdr3_aa: CASSPGPKLDTF
cdr3_nt: TGTGCCAGCAGCCCCGGGCCCAAATTGGACACCTTC

clone_size: many
cdr3_length: 16
d_call: NA
v_call: TRBV5-1
j_call: TRBJ1-5
cdr3_aa: CASSPKPTGEYQPQHF
cdr3_nt: TGCGCCAGCAGCCCCAAACCGACAGGCGAGTATCAGCCCCAGCATTTT

clone_size: few
cdr3_length: 15
d_call: NA
v_call: TRBV11-2
j_call: TRBJ2-1
cdr3_aa: CASSRGKGPEGEQFF
cdr3_nt: TGTGCCAGCAGCCGGGGGAAGGGCCCTGAAGGAGAGCAGTTCTTC

clone_size: many
cdr3_length: 13
d_call: NA
v_call: TRBV5-1
j_call: TRBJ2-7
cdr3_aa: CASSPAGAYEQYF
cdr3_nt: TGCGCCAGCAGCCCAGCAGGGGCCTACGAGCAGTACTTC

clone_size: many
cdr3_length: 14
d_call: NA
v_call: TRBV20-1
j_call: TRBJ1-6
cdr3_aa: CSATFPGSNSPLHF
cdr3_nt: TGCAGTGCTACATTTCCGGGATCCAATTCACCCCTCCACTTT

clone_size: many
cdr3_length: 14
d_call: TRBD1
v_call: TRBV6-2/TRBV6-3
j_call: TRBJ2-5
cdr3_aa: CASNSGTGQETQYF
cdr3_nt: TGTGCCAGCAATTCCGGGACAGGCCAAGAGACCCAGTACTTC

clone_size: medium-sized
cdr3_length: 16
d_call: NA
v_call: TRBV6-2/TRBV6-3
j_call: TRBJ2-3
cdr3_aa: CASSLEPDRLTDTQYF
cdr3_nt: TGTGCCAGCAGTTTAGAACCCGACAGGCTCACAGATACGCAGTATTTT

clone_size: NA
cdr3_length: 10
d_call: NA
v_call: TRBV29-1
j_call: TRBJ2-5
cdr3_aa: CSVGASTQYF
cdr3_nt: TGCAGCGTGGGGGCGAGTACCCAGTACTTC

clone_size: many
cdr3_length: 16
d_call: TRBD2
v_call: TRBV5-4
j_call: TRBJ2-3
cdr3_aa: CASSNSLAGVTDTQYF
cdr3_nt: TGTGCCAGCAGCAACTCACTAGCGGGAGTAACAGATACGCAGTATTTT

clone_size: NA
cdr3_length: 13
d_call: NA
v_call: TRBV9
j_call: TRBJ1-6
cdr3_aa: CASSGSGFAPLHF
cdr3_nt: TGTGCCAGCAGCGGATCAGGGTTTGCACCCCTCCACTTT

clone_size: many
cdr3_length: 14
d_call: NA
v_call: TRBV9
j_call: TRBJ2-4
cdr3_aa: CASSPGQSKNIQYF
cdr3_nt: TGTGCCAGCAGCCCGGGCCAGTCTAAAAACATTCAGTACTTC

clone_size: NA
cdr3_length: 13
d_call: NA
v_call: TRBV7-9
j_call: TRBJ1-2
cdr3_aa: CASSLTSFVDYTF
cdr3_nt: TGTGCCAGCAGCTTAACATCCTTCGTGGACTACACCTTC

clone_size: many
cdr3_length: 15
d_call: TRBD2
v_call: TRBV20-1
j_call: TRBJ2-5
cdr3_aa: CSASPSGGLKETQYF
cdr3_nt: TGCAGTGCTAGTCCGAGCGGGGGGCTAAAAGAGACCCAGTACTTC

clone_size: few
cdr3_length: 15
d_call: NA
v_call: TRBV7-3
j_call: TRBJ1-4
cdr3_aa: CASSLHPATNEKLFF
cdr3_nt: TGTGCCAGCAGCTTACACCCTGCAACTAATGAAAAACTGTTTTTT

clone_size: many
cdr3_length: 14
d_call: NA
v_call: TRBV2
j_call: TRBJ1-6
cdr3_aa: CASGDFHYNSPLHF
cdr3_nt: TGTGCCAGCGGGGACTTCCATTATAATTCACCCCTCCACTTT

clone_size: few
cdr3_length: 14
d_call: NA
v_call: TRBV25-1
j_call: TRBJ2-4
cdr3_aa: CASSEGGRQNIQYF
cdr3_nt: TGTGCCAGCAGTGAGGGGGGCAGACAAAACATTCAGTACTTC

clone_size: many
cdr3_length: 14
d_call: NA
v_call: TRBV6-4
j_call: TRBJ1-6
cdr3_aa: CASRPGGLGSPLHF
cdr3_nt: TGTGCCAGCAGGCCGGGGGGCCTAGGCTCACCCCTCCACTTT

clone_size: NA
cdr3_length: 16
d_call: NA
v_call: TRBV12-3/TRBV12-4
j_call: TRBJ2-2
cdr3_aa: CASSSLESLNTGELFF
cdr3_nt: TGTGCCAGCAGTTCCTTGGAAAGTTTGAACACCGGGGAGCTGTTTTTT

clone_size: many
cdr3_length: 14
d_call: TRBD1
v_call: TRBV9
j_call: TRBJ2-5
cdr3_aa: CASSAGTGLETQYF
cdr3_nt: TGTGCCAGCAGCGCCGGGACAGGGCTGGAGACCCAGTACTTC

clone_size: NA
cdr3_length: 17
d_call: TRBD1
v_call: TRBV27
j_call: TRBJ2-4
cdr3_aa: CASSLMVRGKAKNIQYF
cdr3_nt: TGTGCCAGCAGTTTAATGGTCAGGGGGAAGGCCAAAAACATTCAGTACTTC

clone_size: NA
cdr3_length: 15
d_call: NA
v_call: TRBV11-3
j_call: TRBJ1-1
cdr3_aa: CASSLAGRGNTEAFF
cdr3_nt: TGTGCCAGCAGCTTAGCCGGCAGGGGGAACACTGAAGCTTTCTTT

clone_size: many
cdr3_length: 14
d_call: NA
v_call: TRBV7-9
j_call: TRBJ2-3
cdr3_aa: CASSLSASTDTQYF
cdr3_nt: TGTGCCAGCAGCTTATCGGCTAGCACAGATACGCAGTATTTT

clone_size: few
cdr3_length: 13
d_call: NA
v_call: TRBV2
j_call: TRBJ1-1
cdr3_aa: CASSGDDRTEAFF
cdr3_nt: TGTGCCAGCAGTGGAGATGACAGAACTGAAGCTTTCTTT

clone_size: NA
cdr3_length: 15
d_call: NA
v_call: TRBV29-1
j_call: TRBJ2-1
cdr3_aa: CSVEDPGKTYNEQFF
cdr3_nt: TGCAGCGTTGAAGACCCAGGGAAAACCTACAATGAGCAGTTCTTC

clone_size: many
cdr3_length: 12
d_call: NA
v_call: TRBV20-1
j_call: TRBJ1-5
cdr3_aa: CSAREGDQPQHF
cdr3_nt: TGCAGTGCTAGAGAGGGAGATCAGCCCCAGCATTTT